The 27 T cell receptor beta chains below all came from one sample that was sequenced in a study of chemoradiotherapy in HPV16-positive cancers. Method: immunoSEQ multiplex PCR; TCRdb's copy keeps in-frame clones and lacks some. This table holds several thousand clones, approximately 95% found once. This specimen consisted of tumor tissue, obtained from a patient who underwent chemoradiotherapy. These receptors all stem from a human donor with HPV-associated anogenital cancer.

The chain links TRBV7-8 to TRBJ1-5; D not resolved. Per germline, CDR1 SGHVS and CDR2 FQNEAQ. The CDR3 is made up of 13 amino acids. V lost 5 bases, J lost 7 bases, and 12 bases lay in between. Here the CDR3 DNA reads TGTGCCAGCAGCACCCAGAGAGGACAGCCCCAGCATTTT. It codes for CASSTQRGQPQHF.

The chain uses TRBV15 and TRBJ2-2; D is ambiguous. V gave up 0 bases and J gave up 4 bases, with 15 bases separating them. CDR3 length: 17 residues. Looked up from germline, CDR1 is LNHNV and CDR2 is YYDKDF (reference sequence). The CDR3 coding sequence is TGTGCCACCAGCAGAGATAGGTACAGCTCTACCACCGGGGAGCTGTTTTTT. Translated: CATSRDRYSSTTGELFF.

The V and J genes are TRBV7-2 and TRBJ2-5; 11 bases are shared with TRBD2. CDR1 and CDR2 from the germline V gene are SGHTA and FQGNSA. The junction had 17 bases not matched to a gene; V was cut back by 5 bases and J by 6 bases. The CDR3 sequence is 18 residues long. The CDR3 sequence is CASSRFSTSGSKSQTQYF. The CDR3 DNA is TGTGCCAGCAGCCGATTTTCCACTAGCGGGAGTAAGTCACAGACCCAGTACTTC. Together with reference TRBV7-2 and TRBJ2-5, the CDR3 gives the full variable domain: GAGVSQSPSNKVTEKGKDVELRCDPISGHTALYWYRQSLGQGLEFLIYFQGNSAPDKSGLPSDRFSAERTGGSVSTLTIQRTQQEDSAVYLCASSRFSTSGSKSQTQYFGPGTRLLVL.

This rearrangement joins TRBV5-1 to TRBJ2-7; 8 bases align to TRBD1. This CDR3 has 14 amino acids. With V trimmed by 4 bases and J by 7 bases, 10 bases remained unmatched. Per germline, CDR1 SGHRS and CDR2 YFSETQ. The CDR3 DNA reads as TGCGCCAGCAGCATGGGACAGGCATTTAATGAGCAGTACTTC. It specifies CASSMGQAFNEQYF.

The chain is built from TRBV27 and TRBJ1-1; no clear D. The CDR3 spans 16 residues. Germline V gene sequence: CDR1 MNHEY, CDR2 SMNVEV (reference sequence). V lost 2 bases to trimming and J lost 0 bases, with 13 bases between them. The CDR3 DNA sequence: TGTGCCAGCAGTTTACTCCCAGACCCCATGAACACTGAAGCTTTCTTT. Translation: CASSLLPDPMNTEAFF.

The V and J genes are TRBV7-9 and TRBJ2-5; D ambiguous. The germline CDR1 and CDR2 sequences are SEHNR and FQNEAQ (reference sequence). The CDR3 totals 15 residues. V dropped 5 bases and J dropped 0 bases, with 13 bases sitting between them. The CDR3 nucleotides are TGTGCCAGCAGCCCGGCCGGTAGAAACCAAGAGACCCAGTACTTC. Its translation is CASSPAGRNQETQYF.

V usage is TRBV7-6 and J usage is TRBJ2-2; 12 bases map to TRBD2. V was pared by 8 bases and J by 1 base, with 11 bases of the junction left unmatched. The CDR3 length is 18 residues. Germline values: CDR1 SGHVS, CDR2 FNYEAQ. The CDR3 DNA reads TGTGCCAGCGGAGGCCTCACACTAGCGGGGGGGAACACCGGGGAGCTGTTTTTT. Translated: CASGGLTLAGGNTGELFF.

This clone was observed a single time. The chain is built from TRBV15 and TRBJ1-5; D is unresolved. Germline lookup yields CDR1 LNHNV and CDR2 YYDKDF (reference sequence). This CDR3 region has 12 residues. V lost 4 bases and J 3 bases, leaving 4 bases between the germline ends. The CDR3 nucleotides read TGTGCCACCAGCAAAGCCAATCAGCCCCAGCATTTT. This encodes CATSKANQPQHF.

The chain uses TRBV7-2 and TRBJ1-6, with D tentatively TRBD1 (5 bases). V was pared by 0 bases and J by 5 bases, with 11 bases between. CDR1 is SGHTA and CDR2 is FQGNSA in the germline V gene. The CDR3 contains 16 residues. The CDR3: CASSLAGGRNNSPLHF. The CDR3 coding sequence is TGTGCCAGCAGCTTAGCTGGGGGACGGAATAATTCACCCCTCCACTTT.

J is TRBJ2-7 and V is TRBV28; TRBD1 is a possible D gene (6 bases). There are 13 residues in the CDR3. Germline assignment: CDR1 MDHEN and CDR2 SYDVKM. Trimming left V 8 bases short and J 4 bases short, with 15 bases between. This CDR3 is CASSDSPKYEQYF. The CDR3 bases are TGTGCCAGCTCGGACAGCCCCAAGTACGAGCAGTACTTC. The variable domain in full, completed from reference TRBV28 and TRBJ2-7, reads DVKVTQSSRYLVKRTGEKVFLECVQDMDHENMFWYRQDPGLGLRLIYFSYDVKMKEKGDIPEGYSVSREKKERFSLILESASTNQTSMYLCASSDSPKYEQYFGPGTRLTVT.

The genes are TRBV21-1 and TRBJ1-1; the listed D gene, TRBD1, was not tested against the DNA. TRBV21-1 is a pseudogene locus. The CDR3 sequence is 19 residues long. The CDR3 loop reads CASSKLTGGEVWVNTEAFF. The CDR3 DNA follows: TGTGCCAGCAGCAAACTGACAGGGGGCGAAGTTTGGGTAAACACTGAAGCTTTCTTT.

V is TRBV7-2 and J is TRBJ2-5; 10 positions match TRBD2. The V gene's germline CDR1 is SGHTA and CDR2 FQGNSA. With 1 base clipped from V and 5 bases from J, the junction kept 7 bases outside the gene matches. The CDR3 extends over 16 amino acids. CDR3 DNA: TGTGCCAGCAGCTTAGAGCGGGGGGGCCTCGGGGAGACCCAGTACTTC. Its protein product is CASSLERGGLGETQYF.

This clone appeared once. CDR3 sequence: CASSKPSRQDSYEQYF. The CDR3 region has the DNA TGTGCCAGCAGTAAGCCGTCGAGGCAGGACTCCTACGAGCAGTACTTC. J is TRBJ2-7 and V is TRBV5-4; D not resolved. Trimming cost V 5 bases and J 0 bases, with 18 bases left between them. The CDR3 covers 16 residues. Germline V lookup: CDR1 SGHNT, CDR2 YYREEE (reference sequence).

The chain carries TRBV2 and TRBJ2-5; D not resolved. Germline V gives CDR1 SNHLY, CDR2 FYNNEI. This CDR3 comprises 13 residues. V lost 3 bases to trimming and J lost 5 bases, with 10 bases between them. The chain's CDR3 is CASSDRIIETQYF. For the CDR3, the DNA is TGTGCCAGCAGTGATAGAATAATCGAGACCCAGTACTTC.

Only one count was recorded for this clone. This CDR3 reads CASSYSAGQGVNEQYF. CDR3 nucleotides: TGTGCCAGCAGTTACTCCGCCGGGCAGGGAGTCAACGAGCAGTACTTC. The rearrangement links TRBV6-5 to TRBJ2-7; possibly TRBD1 or TRBD2 for D (5 bases each). This CDR3 spans 16 amino acids. Looked up from germline, CDR1 is MNHEY and CDR2 is SVGAGI. V was clipped by 0 bases and J by 5 bases, with 17 bases between them.

This sequence joins TRBV19 and TRBJ2-5; TRBD1 aligns across 9 bases. Trimming took 5 bases from V and 5 from J; bases not matched to a gene: 12. This CDR3 region has 16 residues. Germline-derived CDR1 and CDR2 are LNHDA and SQIVND (reference sequence). The chain's CDR3 is CASSRRTGGQGETQYF. The CDR3 nucleotides are TGTGCCAGTAGTCGCCGAACAGGGGGCCAAGGGGAGACCCAGTACTTC.

This chain connects TRBV28 to TRBJ2-1; D is ambiguous. The germline CDR1 and CDR2 sequences are MDHEN and SYDVKM. The CDR3 length is 14 residues. Trimming cost V 8 bases and J 5 bases, with 16 bases left between them. The CDR3 region has the DNA TGTGCCAGCGCCGTTGGCGACTTGAACAATGAGCAGTTCTTC. The encoded protein is CASAVGDLNNEQFF.

This chain links TRBV9 with TRBJ2-7, with 8 bases that match TRBD1. The germline V gene encodes CDR1 SGDLS and CDR2 YYNGEE. The CDR3 loop spans 16 amino acids. V gave up 4 bases and J gave up 1 base; unmatched junction bases: 10. This CDR3 is CASSPRTGSLSYEQYF. In nucleotides, the CDR3 is TGTGCCAGCAGCCCCCGGACAGGGAGTCTATCCTACGAGCAGTACTTC.

This clone has a single count. In DNA form, the CDR3 reads TGCGCCAGCAGCCAAGATTGGGGACAGCACTACTACGAGCAGTACTTC. Translation: CASSQDWGQHYYEQYF. The chain is built from TRBV4-1 and TRBJ2-7; 7 bases line up with TRBD1. The CDR3 extends over 16 amino acids. With 0 bases clipped from V and 3 bases from J, the junction kept 8 bases outside the gene matches. The V gene's germline CDR1 is MGHRA and CDR2 YSYEKL.

The rearrangement uses TRBV6-5 and TRBJ1-1; D perhaps matches TRBD1 (6 bases). Germline V gene lookup returns CDR1 MNHEY and CDR2 SVGAGI. This CDR3 has 14 residues. Deletions cut 4 bases from V and 2 bases from J, with 11 bases between. The CDR3 DNA is TGTGCCAGCAGTTTACCGGGACATAACACTGAAGCTTTCTTT. Translation: CASSLPGHNTEAFF.

The V and J genes are TRBV5-5 and TRBJ2-3; D gene unclear. Deletions cut 1 base from V and 3 bases from J, with 9 bases between. Germline CDR1 SGHKS, CDR2 YYEKEE (reference sequence). CDR3 size: 14 residues. The CDR3 DNA sequence: TGTGCCAGCAGCTTGTGGGAAAGAACAGATACGCAGTATTTT. Translated: CASSLWERTDTQYF.

This rearrangement joins TRBV5-4 to TRBJ2-5; 13 bases align to TRBD2. The CDR3 is 16 amino acids. V lost 7 bases, J lost 5 bases, and 11 bases stayed unmatched. Germline-derived CDR1 and CDR2 are SGHNT and YYREEE (reference sequence). The CDR3 DNA reads TGTGCCAGCTCGCTACTAGCGGGGGGGCCCGGGGAGACCCAGTACTTC. Encoded protein: CASSLLAGGPGETQYF.

V and J are TRBV28 and TRBJ2-4; D assignment may be TRBD1 or TRBD2 (6 bases each). The ends were cut back, 3 bases at V and 0 bases at J, with 9 bases in the middle. This CDR3 has 15 residues. Germline CDR1 is MDHEN and CDR2 is SYDVKM. CDR3 nucleotide sequence: TGTGCCAGCAGTTTCCGGGGGCTAGCCAAAAACATTCAGTACTTC. Protein product: CASSFRGLAKNIQYF.

The V call is TRBV4-3, the J call TRBJ1-5; D remains ambiguous. The CDR3 length is 15 residues. Trimming left V 0 bases short and J 2 bases short, with 8 bases between. Germline V gives CDR1 LGHNA, CDR2 YSLEER. CDR3 DNA: TGCGCCAGCAGCCAAGATTTCGGGGGCAATCAGCCCCAGCATTTT. The encoded protein is CASSQDFGGNQPQHF.

DNA of the CDR3: TGTGCCAGCAGTTTTAAAGACTATGGCTACACCTTC. It yields the protein CASSFKDYGYTF. V and J are TRBV6-5 and TRBJ1-2; no definite D call. There are 12 residues in the CDR3. The germline gives CDR1 MNHEY, CDR2 SVGAGI. The V end was cut by 4 bases, the J end by 3 bases, with 6 bases between.

This clone showed up just a few times. This chain uses TRBV7-2 with TRBJ1-1; D is uncertain. Germline CDR1 SGHTA, CDR2 FQGNSA. CDR3 length: 15 amino acids. Trimming removed 1 base from V and 4 bases from J, with 13 bases in between. Written as DNA, the CDR3 is TGTGCCAGCAGCTTAGTTGGATTTGAAGCCACTGAAGCTTTCTTT. This gives the protein CASSLVGFEATEAFF.

The chain uses TRBV15 and TRBJ2-5, with D perhaps matching TRBD2 (6 bases). Germline V gene lookup returns CDR1 LNHNV and CDR2 YYDKDF (reference sequence). This CDR3 spans 16 amino acids. With 6 bases removed from V and 1 base from J, the gap between germline ends came to 18 bases. The CDR3 sequence is CATSTLASPTQETQYF. DNA for the CDR3: TGTGCCACCAGTACGCTAGCGTCACCCACCCAAGAGACCCAGTACTTC.